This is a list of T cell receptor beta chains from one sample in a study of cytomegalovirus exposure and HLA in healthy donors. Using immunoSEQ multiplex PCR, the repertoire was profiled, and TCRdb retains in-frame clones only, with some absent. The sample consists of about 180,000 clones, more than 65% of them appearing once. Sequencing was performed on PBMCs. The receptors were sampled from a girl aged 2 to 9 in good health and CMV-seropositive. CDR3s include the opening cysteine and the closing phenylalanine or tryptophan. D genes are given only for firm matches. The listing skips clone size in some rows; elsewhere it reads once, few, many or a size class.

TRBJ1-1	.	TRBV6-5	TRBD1	TGTGCCAGCAGTCCCGTACAGGGGCTCGGGGAAGCTTTCTTT	CASSPVQGLGEAFF
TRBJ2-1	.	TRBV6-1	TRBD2	TGTGCCAGCCGCGGGGGGCCATCTCAGTTCTTC	CASRGGPSQFF
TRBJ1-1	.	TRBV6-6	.	TGTGCCAGCAGCCAAAAGGGGACTGAAGCTTTCTTT	CASSQKGTEAFF
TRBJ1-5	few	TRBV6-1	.	TGTGCCAGCAGTGATGACAACAATCAGCCCCAGCATTTT	CASSDDNNQPQHF
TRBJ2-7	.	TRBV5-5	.	TGTGCCAGCAGCGAGATAATACAGGGACACCGCTCCTACGAGCAGTACTTC	CASSEIIQGHRSYEQYF
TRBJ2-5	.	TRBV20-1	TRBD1	TGCAGTGCTTTGACAGGGGTGACCCAGTACTTC	CSALTGVTQYF
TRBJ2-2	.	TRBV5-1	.	TGCGCCAGCAGCCAGGGGGGTAAAATGGCGGGCTGGACCGCGAACACCGGGGAGCTGTTTTTT	CASSQGGKMAGWTANTGELFF
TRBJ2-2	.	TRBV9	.	TGTGCCAGCAGCGTACAGACGAACACCGGGGAGCTGTTTTTT	CASSVQTNTGELFF
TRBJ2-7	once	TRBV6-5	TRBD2	TGTGCCAGCAGCAGAACACCGGGAGGTGAATACGAGCAGTACTTC	CASSRTPGGEYEQYF
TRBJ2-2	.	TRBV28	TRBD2	TGTGCCAGCAGTTCAGTGCGGGAGGTCCACACCGGGGAGCTGTTTTTT	CASSSVREVHTGELFF
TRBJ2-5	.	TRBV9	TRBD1	TGTGCCAGCAGCGTGGACAGGGTTGAGACCCAGTACTTC	CASSVDRVETQYF
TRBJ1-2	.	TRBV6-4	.	TGTGCCAGCAGTGACTCCGGTAGCTATGGCTACACCTTC	CASSDSGSYGYTF
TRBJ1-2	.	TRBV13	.	TGTGCCGGCAGCTTGTCGCAGGGAAACTATGGCTACACCTTC	CAGSLSQGNYGYTF
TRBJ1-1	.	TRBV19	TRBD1	TGTGCCAGTGCGCCTGCGACAGGGGTAAAGGGTGAAGCTTTCTTT	CASAPATGVKGEAFF
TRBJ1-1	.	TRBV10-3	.	TGTGCCATCAGCAAATCAGGGGTTTTGGACACTGAAGCTTTCTTT	CAISKSGVLDTEAFF
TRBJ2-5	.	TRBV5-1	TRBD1	TGCGCCAGCAGCCCCCAGACAGGGACCCAAGAGACCCAGTACTTC	CASSPQTGTQETQYF
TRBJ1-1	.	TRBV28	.	TGTGCCAGCAGACTCCGACAGGAGGTTTGGCCTGAAGCTTTCTTT	CASRLRQEVWPEAFF
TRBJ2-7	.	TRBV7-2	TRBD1	TGTGCCAGCAGCCGGGACAGGGCGGGCGAGCAGTACTTC	CASSRDRAGEQYF
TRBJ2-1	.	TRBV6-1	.	TGTGCCAGCAGTGGGTCCAGGGACTCCTACAATGAGCAGTTCTTC	CASSGSRDSYNEQFF
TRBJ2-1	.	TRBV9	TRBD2	TGTGCCAGCAGCCACCTAGAGGGACTAGACGACAATGAGCAGTTCTTC	CASSHLEGLDDNEQFF
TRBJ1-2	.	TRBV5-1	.	TGCGCCAGCAGTTTCGACAGAGCTAACTATGGCTACACCTTC	CASSFDRANYGYTF
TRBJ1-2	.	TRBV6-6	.	TGTGCCAGCAGAGCGGAGGGAACTGTTGGGTATGGCTACACCTTC	CASRAEGTVGYGYTF
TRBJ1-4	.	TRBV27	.	TGTGCCAGCAGCTCCGGACTTACAGCAACTAATGAAAAACTGTTTTTT	CASSSGLTATNEKLFF
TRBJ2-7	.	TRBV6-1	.	TGTGCCAGCGGGAGAGGGAGCTCCTACGAGCAGTACTTC	CASGRGSSYEQYF
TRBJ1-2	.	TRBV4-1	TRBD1	TGCGCCAGCGAGCGTGGACAGGGGAACTATGGCTACACCTTC	CASERGQGNYGYTF
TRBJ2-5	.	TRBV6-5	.	TGTGCCAGCAAGTGGTGGTCAGGAGGGACCCAGTACTTC	CASKWWSGGTQYF
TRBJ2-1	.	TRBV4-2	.	TGTGCCAGCAGCCAGGGCCGAGGGAATGAGCAGTTCTTC	CASSQGRGNEQFF
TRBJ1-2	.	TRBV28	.	TGTGCCAGCAGCCGGACAACAAGCTATGGCTACACCTTC	CASSRTTSYGYTF
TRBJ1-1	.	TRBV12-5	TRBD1	TGTGCTAGTGGTTTGATCATCGGACAGGGGGGCACTGAAGCTTTCTTT	CASGLIIGQGGTEAFF
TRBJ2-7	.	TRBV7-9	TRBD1	TGTGCCAGCAGCTCGGGACAGTCCCACGAGCAGTACTTC	CASSSGQSHEQYF
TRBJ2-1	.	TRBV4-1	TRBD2	TGCGCCAGCAGCCAAGGTCCCAGCGGGAGGCCCAATGAGCAGTTCTTC	CASSQGPSGRPNEQFF
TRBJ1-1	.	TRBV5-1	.	TGCGCCAGCAGCCGGGAATCGGGCAACACTGAAGCTTTCTTT	CASSRESGNTEAFF
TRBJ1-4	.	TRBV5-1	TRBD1	TGCGCCAGCGGCCCCGGGACAGGGTTAACTAATGAAAAACTGTTTTTT	CASGPGTGLTNEKLFF
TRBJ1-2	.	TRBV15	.	TGTGCCACCAGCAGAGAAATGTCCGGGAACTATGGCTACACCTTC	CATSREMSGNYGYTF
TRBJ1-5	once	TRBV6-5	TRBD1	TGTGCCAGCAGTTACACCGGGACAGGGGTGATTCAGCCCCAGCATTTT	CASSYTGTGVIQPQHF
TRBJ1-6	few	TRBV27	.	TGTGCCAGCACCCTTTCGAGTAATTCACCCCTCCACTTT	CASTLSSNSPLHF
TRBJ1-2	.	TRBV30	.	TGTGCCTGGAGTGTTCTAGTCTATGGCTACACCTTC	CAWSVLVYGYTF
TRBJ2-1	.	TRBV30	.	TGTGCCTGGACCAGCGGCGGAATGCAGTTCTTC	CAWTSGGMQFF
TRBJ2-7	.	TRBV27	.	TGTGCCAGCAGAATGGATCGGGAATCCTACGAGCAGTACTTC	CASRMDRESYEQYF
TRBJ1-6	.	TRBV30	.	TGTGCCTGGAGAGGAGAACAGGAGAATAATTCACCCCTCCACTTT	CAWRGEQENNSPLHF
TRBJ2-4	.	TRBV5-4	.	TGTGCCAGCAGCTTGGAGGTCGGGAGAGAAAACATTCAGTACTTC	CASSLEVGRENIQYF
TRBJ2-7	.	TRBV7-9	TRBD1	TGTTCCAGCAGCTTAGCTGGTACAGGGGGCGTCTCCTACGAGCAGTACTTC	CSSSLAGTGGVSYEQYF
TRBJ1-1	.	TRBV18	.	TGTGCCAGCTCACCACGGCGAGAGCGAGCTTTCTTT	CASSPRRERAFF
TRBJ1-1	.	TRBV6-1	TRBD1	TGTGCCAGCAGTCTGGACAGGGGCACTGAAGCTTTCTTT	CASSLDRGTEAFF
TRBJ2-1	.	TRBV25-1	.	TGTGCCAGCAGTGATGGAGGGGTCGATGAGCAGTTCTTC	CASSDGGVDEQFF
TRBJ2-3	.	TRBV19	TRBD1	TGTGCCAGTAGAGATGGGACAGGGGTTCCAGATACGCAGTATTTT	CASRDGTGVPDTQYF
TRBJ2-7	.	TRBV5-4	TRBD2	TGTGCCAGCAGGGGACTAGCGGGGAGCGAGCAGTACTTC	CASRGLAGSEQYF
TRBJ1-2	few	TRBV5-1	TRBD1	TGCGCCAGCAGCTCGGCCGGGGACAGGGTCGGAGGCTATGGCTACACCTTC	CASSSAGDRVGGYGYTF
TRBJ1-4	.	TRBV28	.	TGTGCCAGCAGTTTTGTGAGCTCTAATGAAAAACTGTTTTTT	CASSFVSSNEKLFF
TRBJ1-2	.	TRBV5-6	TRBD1	TGTGCCAGCAGCTTCTACAGGGGGGCTGGCTACACCTTC	CASSFYRGAGYTF